The T cell receptor beta chain under discussion was sequenced for a study of T cell responses to AZD1222 COVID-19 vaccine. The CDR3 extends over 11 amino acids. The V end was cut by 3 bases, the J end by 9 bases, with 7 bases between. Germline V gene data show CDR1 as SGDLS and CDR2 as YYNGEE. The protocol was immunoSEQ multiplex PCR, while the TCRdb copy is restricted to in-frame clones and leaves out a portion. The sample records around 170,000 clones, around 90% being singletons. The receptor was isolated from an adult who received the AZD1222 COVID-19 vaccine. This chain connects TRBV9 to TRBJ1-5, with D hard to call. The sequences come from peripheral blood, collected 28 days after the second AZD1222 dose. As DNA, the CDR3 is TGTGCCAGCAGCGACCCGGGGCCCCAGCATTTT. This codes for CASSDPGPQHF.